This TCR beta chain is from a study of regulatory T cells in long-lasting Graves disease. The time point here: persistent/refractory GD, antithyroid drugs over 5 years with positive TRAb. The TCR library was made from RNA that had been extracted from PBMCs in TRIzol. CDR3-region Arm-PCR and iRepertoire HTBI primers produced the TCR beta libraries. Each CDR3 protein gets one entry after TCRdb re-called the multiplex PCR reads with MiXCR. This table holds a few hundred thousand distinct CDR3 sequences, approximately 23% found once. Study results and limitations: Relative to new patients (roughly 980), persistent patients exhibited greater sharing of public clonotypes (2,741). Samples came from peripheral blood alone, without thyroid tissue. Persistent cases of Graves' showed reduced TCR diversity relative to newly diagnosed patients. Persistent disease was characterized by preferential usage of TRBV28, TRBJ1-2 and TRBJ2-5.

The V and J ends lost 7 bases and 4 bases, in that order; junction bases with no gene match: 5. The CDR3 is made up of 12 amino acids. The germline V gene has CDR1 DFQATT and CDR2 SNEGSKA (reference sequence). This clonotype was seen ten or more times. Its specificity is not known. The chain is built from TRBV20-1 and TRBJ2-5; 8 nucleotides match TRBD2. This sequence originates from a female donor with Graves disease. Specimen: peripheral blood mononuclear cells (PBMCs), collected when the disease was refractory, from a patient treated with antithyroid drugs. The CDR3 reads CSGDREGETQYF. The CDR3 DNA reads TGCAGTGGAGACCGGGAGGGAGAGACCCAGTACTTC.